The 5 T cell receptor beta chains in this list originate from one sample, sequenced in a study of blood T cell repertoires in COVID-19. Clones were sequenced by immunoSEQ multiplex PCR, and TCRdb holds only the in-frame ones, with some missing. The sample carries a few hundred thousand clones, about 90% recorded once. Sequences were obtained from peripheral blood. These receptor sequences come from a woman aged 60-75 years with COVID-19, enrolled during active disease.

The chain employs TRBV7-9 and TRBJ1-1; a weak D match, TRBD1 (6 bases). V lost 1 base and J 4 bases, leaving 13 bases between the germline ends. CDR3 length: 15 residues. Germline lookup yields CDR1 SEHNR and CDR2 FQNEAQ (reference sequence). Here the CDR3 DNA reads TGTGCCAGCAGCTTAGGGGCAGGGGTGTCCACTGAAGCTTTCTTT. Translating gives CASSLGAGVSTEAFF.

The chain has TRBV7-2 and TRBJ1-3; unclear D gene. Germline V gives CDR1 SGHTA, CDR2 FQGNSA. The CDR3 contains 14 residues. Trimming removed 4 bases from V and 4 bases from J, with 11 bases in between. DNA of the CDR3: TGTGCCAGCAGCTCGCGTGCTAGGGGAAACACCATATATTTT. This sequence encodes CASSSRARGNTIYF.

This chain joins TRBV27 and TRBJ1-2; no clear D gene. CDR1 is MNHEY and CDR2 is SMNVEV in the germline V gene (reference sequence). V was shortened by 0 bases and J by 4 bases, with 12 bases between the two germline ends. The CDR3 extends over 15 amino acids. The CDR3 region is CASSLSRSNPYGYTF. DNA of the CDR3: TGTGCCAGCAGTTTATCGAGGTCTAACCCCTATGGCTACACCTTC.

The rearrangement uses TRBV5-1 and TRBJ2-7; D gene uncertain. Looked up from germline, CDR1 is SGHRS and CDR2 is YFSETQ. V was pared by 0 bases and J by 1 base, with 5 bases between. CDR3 length: 13 amino acids. The CDR3 sequence: CASSLDRSYEQYF. CDR3 sequence (DNA): TGCGCCAGCAGCTTGGACAGATCCTACGAGCAGTACTTC.

The V and J genes are TRBV29-1 and TRBJ1-3, with a possible D match to TRBD1 (6 bases). Germline V CDR1 and CDR2: SQVTM, ANQGSEA. Trimming shortened V by 4 bases and J by 0 bases, and 10 bases separated the two germline ends. The CDR3 totals 14 residues. The CDR3 nucleotides read TGCAGCGTTGTGGGGGCCAACTCTGGAAACACCATATATTTT. Its translation is CSVVGANSGNTIYF.